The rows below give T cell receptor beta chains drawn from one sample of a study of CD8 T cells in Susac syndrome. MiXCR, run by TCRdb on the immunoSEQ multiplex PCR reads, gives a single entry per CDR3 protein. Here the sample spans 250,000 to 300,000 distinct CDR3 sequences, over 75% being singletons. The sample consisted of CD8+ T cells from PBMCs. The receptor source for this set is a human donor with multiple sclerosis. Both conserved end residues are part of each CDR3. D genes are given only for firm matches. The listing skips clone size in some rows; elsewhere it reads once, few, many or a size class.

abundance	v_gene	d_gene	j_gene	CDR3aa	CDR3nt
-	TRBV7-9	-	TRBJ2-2	CASCPGIGAGELFF	TGTGCCAGCTGCCCCGGGATTGGGGCCGGGGAGCTGTTTTTT
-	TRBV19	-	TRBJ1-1	CASADWDTEAFF	TGTGCCAGTGCCGACTGGGACACTGAAGCTTTCTTT
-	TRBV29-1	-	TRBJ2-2	CSVLGGVNTGELFF	TGCAGCGTCTTAGGGGGAGTGAACACCGGGGAGCTGTTTTTT
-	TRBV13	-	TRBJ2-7	CASILGGQGGFYEQYF	TGTGCCAGCATATTAGGAGGACAGGGAGGGTTCTACGAGCAGTACTTC
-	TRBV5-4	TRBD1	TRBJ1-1	CASSSETGNPVVAFF	TGTGCCAGCAGCTCAGAGACAGGGAACCCGGTCGTAGCTTTCTTT
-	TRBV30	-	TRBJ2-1	CAWSATGYEQFF	TGTGCCTGGAGCGCGACAGGATATGAGCAGTTCTTC
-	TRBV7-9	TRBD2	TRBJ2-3	CASSFLAATSTDTQYF	TGTGCCAGCAGCTTCCTAGCGGCGACTAGCACAGATACGCAGTATTTT
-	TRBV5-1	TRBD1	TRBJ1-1	CASSLTPRDRGEAFF	TGCGCCAGCAGCTTGACCCCCCGGGACAGGGGTGAAGCTTTCTTT
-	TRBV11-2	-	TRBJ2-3	CASSPDLLGTDTQYF	TGTGCCAGCAGCCCCGATCTTTTGGGCACAGATACGCAGTATTTT
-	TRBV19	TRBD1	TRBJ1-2	CASSPGTGGSYGYTF	TGTGCCAGTAGTCCAGGGACAGGGGGCTCCTATGGCTACACCTTC
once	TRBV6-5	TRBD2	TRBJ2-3	CASSYSSVWTRKDTQYF	TGTGCCAGCAGTTACTCGAGTGTATGGACTAGGAAGGATACGCAGTATTTT
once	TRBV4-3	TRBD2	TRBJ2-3	CASSPSLAGVSDTQYF	TGCGCCAGCAGCCCCAGCCTAGCGGGAGTTTCAGATACGCAGTATTTT
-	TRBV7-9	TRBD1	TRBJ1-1	CASSLNRGYTEAFF	TGTGCCAGCAGCTTAAACAGGGGGTACACTGAAGCTTTCTTT
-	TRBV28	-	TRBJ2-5	CASSFFNRDQETQYF	TGTGCCAGCAGTTTCTTCAACAGGGACCAAGAGACCCAGTACTTC
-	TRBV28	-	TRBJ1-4	CASSLPESPTEDNEKLFF	TGTGCCAGCAGTTTGCCGGAGTCGCCCACTGAGGATAATGAAAAACTGTTTTTT
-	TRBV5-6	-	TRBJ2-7	CASSFFPGTFPYEQYF	TGTGCCAGCAGCTTTTTCCCCGGGACCTTTCCCTACGAGCAGTACTTC
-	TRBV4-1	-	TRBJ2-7	CASSQDLILGAVSYEQYF	TGCGCCAGCAGCCAAGACCTTATCCTCGGGGCAGTCTCCTACGAGCAGTACTTC
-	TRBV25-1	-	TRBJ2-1	CANPVGADEQFF	TGTGCCAACCCCGTAGGTGCCGACGAGCAGTTCTTC
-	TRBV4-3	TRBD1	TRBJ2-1	CASSPWTGGRYEQFF	TGCGCCAGCAGCCCATGGACAGGGGGTCGATATGAGCAGTTCTTC
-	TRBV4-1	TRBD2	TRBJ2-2	CASSRSEREDTGELFF	TGCGCCAGCAGCCGCAGCGAGCGGGAGGACACCGGGGAGCTGTTTTTT
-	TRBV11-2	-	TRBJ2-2	CASSLVTSPRVNTGELFF	TGTGCCAGCAGCTTAGTTACATCCCCCAGGGTTAACACCGGGGAGCTGTTTTTT
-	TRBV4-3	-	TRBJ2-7	CASSQDWAEGLEQYF	TGCGCCAGCAGCCAAGATTGGGCGGAAGGCCTCGAGCAGTACTTC
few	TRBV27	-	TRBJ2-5	CASSPTGRPETQYF	TGTGCCAGCAGTCCGACGGGACGGCCAGAGACCCAGTACTTC
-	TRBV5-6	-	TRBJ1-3	CASSFGVIGNTIYF	TGTGCCAGCAGCTTCGGCGTTATAGGAAACACCATATATTTT
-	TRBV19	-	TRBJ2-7	CASSIVDGSEQYF	TGTGCCAGTAGTATAGTAGACGGGAGCGAGCAGTACTTC
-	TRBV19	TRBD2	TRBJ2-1	CASSEGLAGYNEQFF	TGTGCCAGTAGTGAGGGACTAGCGGGATACAATGAGCAGTTCTTC
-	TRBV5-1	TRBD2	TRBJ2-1	CASVLAGGYSEQFF	TGCGCCAGCGTACTAGCGGGAGGATATAGTGAGCAGTTCTTC
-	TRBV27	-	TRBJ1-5	CASSFSPSGNQPQHF	TGTGCCAGCAGTTTCTCTCCCAGCGGCAATCAGCCCCAGCATTTT
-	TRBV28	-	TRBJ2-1	CASSLNPHTIYNEQFF	TGTGCCAGCAGCTTAAACCCCCACACGATATACAATGAGCAGTTCTTC
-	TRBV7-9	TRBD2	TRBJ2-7	CASSLATSGSIYEQYF	TGTGCCAGCAGCTTAGCGACTAGCGGTAGCATTTACGAGCAGTACTTC
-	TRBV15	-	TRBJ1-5	CATSNQEGQLNQPQHF	TGTGCCACCAGCAATCAAGAGGGACAACTCAATCAGCCCCAGCATTTT
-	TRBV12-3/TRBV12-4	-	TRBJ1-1	CASSSQTDTEAFF	TGTGCCAGCAGTTCCCAAACAGACACTGAAGCTTTCTTT
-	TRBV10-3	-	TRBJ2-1	CAISEGSKNEQFF	TGTGCCATCAGTGAAGGTTCTAAGAATGAGCAGTTCTTC
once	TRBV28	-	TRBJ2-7	CASSSPGSGDEQYF	TGTGCCAGCAGTTCCCCGGGTTCTGGCGACGAGCAGTACTTC
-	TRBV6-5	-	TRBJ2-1	CASSSSRAGRTYNEQFF	TGTGCCAGCAGTTCCTCTCGCGCGGGAAGAACCTACAATGAGCAGTTCTTC
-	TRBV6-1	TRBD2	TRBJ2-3	CASSFLRTSDTDTQYF	TGTGCCAGCAGCTTCCTTCGGACTAGCGACACAGATACGCAGTATTTT
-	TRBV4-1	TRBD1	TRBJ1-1	CASSQEDRGGTEAFF	TGCGCCAGCAGCCAAGAAGACAGGGGTGGCACTGAAGCTTTCTTT